This T cell receptor beta chain came from a study of regulatory T cells in long-lasting Graves disease. The study's findings and limits: With persistent disease, TRBV28, TRBJ1-2 and TRBJ2-5 were the favored segments.

A remark on this clonotype: Its cognate antigen is unknown.

Arm-PCR of CDR3 regions and iRepertoire HTBI primers were the basis on which TCR beta libraries were built. From the multiplex PCR reads, TCRdb called clonotypes with MiXCR, one entry per CDR3 protein. The sample holds 390,000 or so distinct CDR3 sequences, approximately 25% seen once. Time point in this sample: persistent/refractory GD, antithyroid drugs over 5 years with positive TRAb. From PBMCs, RNA was extracted and then used to make the TCR library. Doctors identified Graves' disease using the American Thyroid Association guidelines. Xi'an, China, was home to the endocrinology department that provided patients. Germline V lookup: CDR1 LNHDA, CDR2 SQIVND (reference sequence). This CDR3 is 15 amino acids long. The germline V and J ends were trimmed by 4 bases and 4 bases, with 13 bases remaining between them.

Specimen: peripheral blood mononuclear cells (PBMCs), collected when the disease was refractory, from a patient treated with antithyroid drugs. This rearrangement joins TRBV19 to TRBJ2-2; D gene uncertain. The receptor was derived from a woman aged 40 to 50 with Graves disease. DNA for the CDR3: TGTGCCAGTAGTAAGGATCCCCTCGCCACCGGGGAGCTGTTTTTT. Protein product: CASSKDPLATGELFF.